One and the same sample provided the 2 T cell receptor beta chains below, sequenced in a study of human T cells and chemical hapten exposure. TCRdb called the RACE reads again in MiXCR, with one record for every CDR3 protein. The sample carries 95,000 to 150,000 distinct CDR3 sequences, 13% recorded once. The time point was: pre-sensitization, week 0. Indicated treatment: therapeutic diphenylcyclopropenone sensitization with weekly scalp DPC. The sequencing here drew on whole blood, taken in connection with sensitization to the hapten diphenylcyclopropenone (DPC). Receptor source: a woman under 30 with alopecia areata. Some clones in this sample may be carry-over from other donors' samples.

The V and J genes are TRBV4-2 and TRBJ2-3; D is ambiguous. The ends were cut back, 2 bases at V and 6 bases at J, with 6 bases in the middle. Germline V CDR1 and CDR2: LGHNA, YNFKEQ. CDR3 size: 12 residues. The CDR3 loop is CASSQPADTQYF. The CDR3 DNA reads TGTGCCAGCAGCCAACCCGCGGATACGCAGTATTTT.

This clonotype was found many times. The chain joins TRBV19 to TRBJ1-5, with D possibly being TRBD1 (6 bases). Trimming removed 7 bases from V and 2 bases from J, with 15 bases in between. Germline loops: CDR1 LNHDA, CDR2 SQIVND (reference sequence). The CDR3 consists of 15 residues. As DNA, the CDR3 is TGTGCCAGTACCCACACAGGGTTAGGCAATCAGCCCCAGCATTTT. Translation: CASTHTGLGNQPQHF.